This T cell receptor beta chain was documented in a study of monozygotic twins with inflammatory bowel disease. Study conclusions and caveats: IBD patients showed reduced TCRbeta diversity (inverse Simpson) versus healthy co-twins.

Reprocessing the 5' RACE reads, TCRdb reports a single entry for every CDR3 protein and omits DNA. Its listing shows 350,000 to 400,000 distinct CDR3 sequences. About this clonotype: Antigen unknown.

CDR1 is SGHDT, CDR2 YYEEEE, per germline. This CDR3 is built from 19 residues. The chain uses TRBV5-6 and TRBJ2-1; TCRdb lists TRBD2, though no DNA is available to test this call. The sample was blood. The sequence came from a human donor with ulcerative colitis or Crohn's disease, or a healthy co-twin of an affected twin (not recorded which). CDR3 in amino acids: CASSSHVRGPSGGASEQFF. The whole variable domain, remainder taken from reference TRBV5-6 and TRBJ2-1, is DAGVTQSPTHLIKTRGQQVTLRCSPKSGHDTVSWYQQALGQGPQFIFQYYEEEERQRGNFPDRFSGHQFPNYSSELNVNALLLGDSALYLCASSSHVRGPSGGASEQFFGPGTRLTVL.